Below, 28 T cell receptor beta chains from the same sample are listed, as sequenced in a study of molecular identifiers for immune sequencing clone quantification. TCRdb independently ran MiXCR on the PCR reads; one entry per CDR3 protein. The profile shows around 40,000 distinct CDR3 sequences, around 21% of them singletons. Input material: naive CD8+ T cells from blood, with Jurkat cell RNA spiked in. The subset: FACS-sorted CD8+CD4-CCR7+CD45RA+ naive T cells. These TCRs come from a human donor in good health. Some libraries in this study had Jurkat cell RNA spiked in.

This clonotype was seen at least ten times. This chain connects TRBV6-1 to TRBJ1-1; a possible D gene is TRBD1 (5 bases). The germline CDR1 and CDR2 sequences are MNHNS and SASEGT. This CDR3 has 13 amino acids. The V end was cut by 11 bases, the J end by 1 base, with 14 bases between. CDR3 sequence: CASGEQPNTEAFF. DNA of the CDR3: TGTGCCTCGGGGGAGCAGCCGAACACTGAAGCTTTCTTT.

This clonotype was seen ten or more times. V usage is TRBV5-4 and J usage is TRBJ1-1; weak D call: TRBD1 (5 bases). Germline CDR1 is SGHNT and CDR2 is YYREEE (reference sequence). V was shortened by 3 bases and J by 5 bases, with 14 bases between the two germline ends. The CDR3 sequence is 14 residues long. The CDR3 nucleotides read TGTGCCAGCAGCTCCGCGAGTGAGGGGACTGAAGCTTTCTTT. The encoded protein is CASSSASEGTEAFF.

This chain uses TRBV19 with TRBJ2-3, with D possibly TRBD2 on 6 matching bases. Germline CDR1 is LNHDA and CDR2 is SQIVND (reference sequence). The CDR3 runs 15 residues. Deletions cut 3 bases from V and 1 base from J, with 11 bases between. The CDR3 loop reads CASSIVGRGTDTQYF. In DNA form, the CDR3 reads TGTGCCAGTAGTATTGTCGGGAGAGGCACAGATACGCAGTATTTT. Looking up the rest from reference TRBV19 and TRBJ2-3 gives the full variable domain: DGGITQSPKYLFRKEGQNVTLSCEQNLNHDAMYWYRQDPGQGLRLIYYSQIVNDFQKGDIAEGYSVSREKKESFPLTVTSAQKNPTAFYLCASSIVGRGTDTQYFGPGTRLTVL.

In its sample, this clonotype was seen many times. The chain uses TRBV20-1 and TRBJ2-3; 10 bases line up with TRBD1. Germline V gene sequence: CDR1 DFQATT, CDR2 SNEGSKA (reference sequence). V dropped 1 base and J dropped 4; count of bases not matched to a gene: 14. The CDR3 covers 18 residues. CDR3 loop: CSARGERDRGLDADTQYF. DNA of the CDR3: TGCAGTGCTAGAGGGGAACGGGACAGGGGTTTGGACGCAGATACGCAGTATTTT.

This clonotype occurred many times. The chain couples TRBV6-2 or TRBV6-3 to TRBJ2-3; possible D gene TRBD2, 5 bases. CDR1 is MNHEY, CDR2 SVGEGT, per germline. V lost 5 bases, J lost 6 bases, and 12 bases lay in between. This CDR3 comprises 13 residues. The CDR3 bases are TGTGCCAGCAGTCTTGGACTTCACGATACGCAGTATTTT. This gives the protein CASSLGLHDTQYF.

This clonotype has at least ten counts. The gene calls are TRBV18 and TRBJ1-1; tentatively, D is TRBD1 (5 bases). Germline V gives CDR1 KGHSH, CDR2 LQKENI. The ends were cut back, 5 bases at V and 4 bases at J, with 11 bases in the middle. This CDR3 region has 13 residues. In DNA form, the CDR3 reads TGTGCCAGCTCATTACGGGACGGCACTGAAGCTTTCTTT. It encodes CASSLRDGTEAFF.

This chain uses TRBV6-5 with TRBJ2-7; 7 positions agree with TRBD1. The V and J ends lost 4 bases and 3 bases, in that order; junction bases with no gene match: 9. The CDR3 consists of 15 residues. From germline, CDR1 is MNHEY and CDR2 SVGAGI. Here the CDR3 reads CASSWTGTDRYEQYF. The CDR3 DNA reads as TGTGCCAGCAGTTGGACCGGGACAGATCGCTACGAGCAGTACTTC.

This clonotype is judged medium-sized (0.01 to 0.1%). The V gene is TRBV6-2 or TRBV6-3, the J gene TRBJ2-3; D is ambiguous. V was cut by 5 bases and J by 6 bases, with 9 bases left in between. CDR1 is MNHEY and CDR2 is SVGEGT in the germline V gene. The CDR3 has 12 amino acids. CDR3 sequence reads: CASSKSSDTQYF. DNA of the CDR3: TGTGCCAGCAGTAAAAGTTCGGATACGCAGTATTTT.

At least ten counts were recorded for this clonotype. The V gene is TRBV20-1, the J gene TRBJ2-3; 8 bases map to TRBD2. Germline CDR1 DFQATT, CDR2 SNEGSKA (reference sequence). CDR3 size: 16 residues. V lost 6 bases, J lost 2 bases, and 13 bases stayed unmatched. CDR3 sequence: CSATPGGGRATDTQYF. Here the CDR3 DNA reads TGCAGTGCAACCCCGGGGGGGGGGAGGGCCACAGATACGCAGTATTTT.

This clonotype was seen at least ten times. The chain uses TRBV6-2 or TRBV6-3 and TRBJ1-1, with no clear D. The CDR3 extends over 12 amino acids. In germline, CDR1 is MNHEY, CDR2 SVGEGT. Trimming pared 8 bases from V and 1 base from J, leaving 8 bases between. The CDR3 DNA is TGTGCCAGCTCGAGGACGAACACTGAAGCTTTCTTT. Amino acid sequence: CASSRTNTEAFF.

This chain joins TRBV6-1 and TRBJ1-1; possible D gene TRBD1, 5 bases. Germline V CDR1 and CDR2: MNHNS, SASEGT. V lost 0 bases and J lost 10, with 9 bases in between. This CDR3 has 12 residues. The CDR3 spells CASSEAPGGAFF. CDR3 DNA: TGTGCCAGCAGTGAAGCCCCCGGGGGAGCTTTCTTT.

J is TRBJ1-1 and V is TRBV13; D possibly corresponds to TRBD1 (5 bases). The V gene lost 5 bases and the J gene lost 2 bases, with 12 bases spanning the gap. The CDR3 is 14 residues long. CDR1 and CDR2 (germline): PRHDT, FYEKMQ (reference sequence). DNA for the CDR3: TGTGCCAGCAGCATGGGACCGACCAACACTGAAGCTTTCTTT. This encodes CASSMGPTNTEAFF.

The chain couples TRBV4-1 to TRBJ2-3; possible D gene TRBD1, 5 bases. The CDR3 covers 18 residues. Germline V gene data show CDR1 as MGHRA and CDR2 as YSYEKL. With 4 bases removed from V and 0 bases from J, the gap between germline ends came to 20 bases. The CDR3 sequence: CASSPDSLAAPSTDTQYF. The CDR3 nucleotides are TGCGCCAGCAGCCCAGACAGTTTGGCGGCACCTAGCACAGATACGCAGTATTTT.

As concerns this clonotype: A much larger clone is a single base away; this may be a read error. The rearrangement uses TRBV28 and TRBJ2-3; no definite D call. The CDR3 has 13 amino acids. Germline CDR1 reads MDHEN; CDR2 reads SYDVKM. V dropped 5 bases and J dropped 7 bases, with 13 bases sitting between them. CDR3 residues: CASSVDQANTQYF. CDR3 DNA: TGTGCCAGCAGTGTAGACCAGGCGAATACGCAGTATTTT.

In this sample, this clonotype turned up many times. The chain carries TRBV7-9 and TRBJ2-3, with D maybe TRBD2 (6 bases). The length of the CDR3 is 13 residues. V was trimmed by 8 bases and J by 4 bases, leaving 13 bases between them. Per germline, CDR1 SEHNR and CDR2 FQNEAQ (reference sequence). The CDR3 coding sequence is TGTGCCAGCTTGGTTTCGGGGGCAGATACGCAGTATTTT. Translated: CASLVSGADTQYF.

This clonotype was picked up many times. The chain recombines TRBV12-3 or TRBV12-4 with TRBJ1-1; D may be TRBD1 (6 bases). There are 18 residues in the CDR3. The V end lost 0 bases, the J end lost 1 base, and 18 bases lay between the germline ends. CDR3 residues: CASSLAAGGAVWNTEAFF. The CDR3 DNA sequence: TGTGCCAGCAGTTTAGCGGCCGGGGGGGCCGTATGGAACACTGAAGCTTTCTTT.

This clonotype was seen many times. The chain is built from TRBV5-6 and TRBJ2-2; D uncertain. Germline V lookup: CDR1 SGHDT, CDR2 YYEEEE. The CDR3 has 15 residues. The germline V and J ends were trimmed by 0 bases and 0 bases, with 6 bases remaining between them. The CDR3 reads CASSLVRTNTGELFF. The DNA for the CDR3 is TGTGCCAGCAGCTTGGTTAGGACGAACACCGGGGAGCTGTTTTTT.

Regarding this clonotype: A read error may be the cause here, since a much bigger clone is one base away. The chain is built from TRBV7-9 and TRBJ2-3, with 8 bases fitting TRBD1. The CDR3 is 15 residues long. CDR1 is SEHNR, CDR2 FQNEAQ, per germline (reference sequence). Trimming took 5 bases from V and 8 from J; bases not matched to a gene: 12. Written as DNA, the CDR3 is TGTGCCAGCAGCCTTAGGACAGGGTCAGTAGGTACGCAGTATTTT. Amino acid sequence: CASSLRTGSVGTQYF.

On this clonotype: This may be a read error, as it is one base from a much larger clone. The V and J genes are TRBV7-9 and TRBJ2-3; unclear D gene. This CDR3 is 12 amino acids long. The V end was cut by 7 bases, the J end by 4 bases, with 9 bases between. Germline CDR1 SEHNR, CDR2 FQNEAQ (reference sequence). The CDR3 loop reads CASTSYADTQYF. The CDR3 bases are TGTGCCAGCACATCGTACGCAGATACGCAGTATTTT.

The table lists this clonotype with many counts. The chain recombines TRBV7-6 with TRBJ2-1; 8 nucleotides line up with TRBD2. Unmatched junction bases numbered 9, after V lost 5 bases and J lost 6 bases. CDR3 size: 15 residues. Germline V gives CDR1 SGHVS, CDR2 FNYEAQ. The CDR3 DNA reads as TGTGCCAGCAGCCCGAGACTAGCGTTCGGCAATGAGCAGTTCTTC. Translating gives CASSPRLAFGNEQFF.

The chain joins TRBV5-1 to TRBJ2-1; D is perhaps TRBD1 (5 bases). The CDR3 spans 15 residues. Trimming cost V 4 bases and J 0 bases, with 11 bases left between them. Germline V gives CDR1 SGHRS, CDR2 YFSETQ. The CDR3 bases are TGCGCCAGCAGCCCGGACACGAGCTCCTACAATGAGCAGTTCTTC. The encoded protein is CASSPDTSSYNEQFF. Variable domain in full (rest from reference TRBV5-1 and TRBJ2-1): KAGVTQTPRYLIKTRGQQVTLSCSPISGHRSVSWYQQTPGQGLQFLFEYFSETQRNKGNFPGRFSGRQFSNSRSEMNVSTLELGDSALYLCASSPDTSSYNEQFFGPGTRLTVL.

This clonotype came up many times. The CDR3 DNA sequence: TGTGCCAGCAGCCCCAGACCCACAGATACGCAGTATTTT. Its protein is CASSPRPTDTQYF. The V gene is TRBV5-4, the J gene TRBJ2-3; no clear D. This CDR3 comprises 13 residues. Trimming stripped 4 bases from V and 2 bases from J, with 8 bases between. Germline lookup yields CDR1 SGHNT and CDR2 YYREEE (reference sequence).

Concerning this clonotype itself: It may be a read error: a sequence one base away is much more abundant. The chain carries TRBV28 and TRBJ1-1; no clear D gene. The CDR3 is made up of 14 amino acids. The germline V and J ends were trimmed by 1 base and 4 bases, with 10 bases remaining between them. The germline V gene encodes CDR1 MDHEN and CDR2 SYDVKM. The CDR3 sequence is CASSLFPVSTEAFF. The CDR3 bases are TGTGCCAGCAGTTTATTCCCCGTGAGCACTGAAGCTTTCTTT.

This clonotype was detected ten times or more. This chain joins TRBV15 and TRBJ2-1; 7 bases align to TRBD1. Unmatched junction bases numbered 11, after V lost 4 bases and J lost 5 bases. Looked up from germline, CDR1 is LNHNV and CDR2 is YYDKDF (reference sequence). This CDR3 has 16 amino acids. The CDR3 loop is CATSKQTGAANNEQFF. As DNA, the CDR3 is TGTGCCACCAGCAAACAAACAGGGGCCGCAAACAATGAGCAGTTCTTC.

At least ten counts were recorded for this clonotype. V is TRBV9 and J is TRBJ2-6, with a tentative D call TRBD2 (7 bases). Germline V gives CDR1 SGDLS, CDR2 YYNGEE. CDR3 length: 20 amino acids. V was shortened by 4 bases and J by 0 bases, with 23 bases between the two germline ends. The CDR3 region is CASSPREGDYDYSGANVLTF. The CDR3 region has the DNA TGTGCCAGCAGCCCCAGAGAGGGGGACTACGACTACTCTGGGGCCAACGTCCTGACTTTC.

The chain is built from TRBV29-1 and TRBJ2-2, with D hard to call. Trimming stripped 2 bases from V and 2 bases from J, with 9 bases between. The CDR3 sequence is 14 residues long. In germline, CDR1 is SQVTM, CDR2 ANQGSEA. The chain's CDR3 is CSVERRSNTGELFF. CDR3 sequence (DNA): TGCAGCGTTGAACGGCGGTCAAACACCGGGGAGCTGTTTTTT.

In its sample, this clonotype was seen many times. The chain has TRBV19 and TRBJ2-3; TRBD2 might be the D (7 bases). The CDR3 consists of 17 residues. Germline lookup yields CDR1 LNHDA and CDR2 SQIVND (reference sequence). The V end was cut by 3 bases, the J end by 2 bases, with 18 bases between. In DNA form, the CDR3 reads TGTGCCAGTAGTATCAGATCCCGCGGGGGCCCCACAGATACGCAGTATTTT. This codes for CASSIRSRGGPTDTQYF.

The CDR3 DNA follows: TGTGCCAGCAGCCCCGGAACCCGGGGCTTGGGCACTGAAGCTTTCTTT. Its translation is CASSPGTRGLGTEAFF. J is TRBJ1-1 and V is TRBV7-9, with D possibly TRBD1 on 5 matching bases. CDR3 length: 16 residues. V lost 5 bases to trimming and J lost 4 bases, with 20 bases between them. Germline CDR1 SEHNR, CDR2 FQNEAQ (reference sequence).